The T cell receptor (beta chain) described here comes from a study of cytomegalovirus exposure and HLA in healthy donors. The PCR contained 60 Vbeta and 13 Jbeta primers. The protocol was immunoSEQ multiplex PCR, while the TCRdb copy is restricted to in-frame clones and leaves out a portion. The data contain roughly 90,000 clones, nearly 80% of them singletons. Only a few counts were recorded for this clone. After removal of 5 bases from V and 7 bases from J, the junction contained 10 bases not matched to a gene. The CDR3 loop spans 16 amino acids. Germline assignment: CDR1 SEHNR and CDR2 FQNEAQ (reference sequence).

This receptor was identified in a woman aged 40 to 49 in good health and CMV-seropositive. The sequenced sample consisted of PBMCs. The gene calls are TRBV7-9 and TRBJ2-7; 14 bases align to TRBD2. The CDR3 reads CASSPGTSGSLGEQYF. The DNA of the CDR3 is TGTGCCAGCAGCCCCGGGACTAGCGGGAGTTTGGGGGAGCAGTACTTC.